This T cell receptor (beta chain) emerged from a study of blood T cell repertoires in COVID-19. Overall study context: Material from acute and convalescent COVID-19 was sourced from the United States, Italy and Spain. The analysed material was cDNA or gDNA that came from T cells, B-cell-depleted T cells, or PBMCs.

The CDR3 is 15 residues long. V was clipped by 4 bases and J by 5 bases, with 17 bases between them. The V gene's germline CDR1 is WNHNN and CDR2 SYGVQD (reference sequence). In the original analysis: Amplification with reference gene primers provided the estimates of nucleated cell counts. Measured with immunoSEQ multiplex PCR; TCRdb has only the in-frame clones, and not every one. Clonal size and the V and J genes are those of that table, whereas D and trimming came from the DNA. The table includes 140,000 to 150,000 clones, 81% detected once. The specimen was peripheral blood. The rearrangement links TRBV10-1 to TRBJ2-5; a weak D match, TRBD2 (5 bases). The source of this sequence is a human donor in a cohort sampled during active COVID-19. The CDR3 bases are TGCGCCAGCAGTGCGGCCGGGGTTTGTAGGGAGACCCAGTACTTC. This codes for CASSAAGVCRETQYF.